Included here is one T cell receptor beta chain sequence, with context. The antigen is unknown. The authors sequenced patients whose flow cytometry had shown CD8+CD57+ cell expansion. This specimen belongs to a study of CD8+CD57+ T cells in acquired aplastic anemia. The wider study: Recorded DNA amounts for sorted CD4+ and CD8+ cells had an average of approximately 3 ug. Findings and caveats of the study: The same twenty-nine CD8+ CDR3 sequences occurred in patients and in controls.

CDR1 is LNHNV and CDR2 is YYDKDF in the germline V gene (reference sequence). This CDR3 is built from 15 residues. Trimming cost V 0 bases and J 1 base, with 9 bases left between them. Using genomic DNA as the template, TCR beta VDJ and CDR3 profiling was carried out. In TCRdb, the reads were re-called with MiXCR into one record per CDR3 protein. The table includes hundreds of thousands of distinct CDR3 sequences, 50% to 65% detected once. The sequencing sample was made of sorted CD4+, CD8+, or CD8+CD57+ T cells (not recorded which) from PBMCs. The TCR sequence derives from a human donor with aplastic anemia. The chain has TRBV15 and TRBJ2-5; no reliable D call. The CDR3 spells CATSRDRNSQETQYF. The CDR3 DNA sequence: TGTGCCACCAGCAGAGATCGTAACAGCCAAGAGACCCAGTACTTC.